This is a list of T cell receptor beta chains from one sample in a study of cytomegalovirus exposure and HLA in healthy donors. Only in-frame clones appear in the TCRdb table, and some are missing; sequencing was by immunoSEQ multiplex PCR. The sample shows roughly 150,000 clones, about 74% of them seen only once. Source material: PBMCs. The receptor source for this set is a male donor in good health and CMV-seronegative. Both conserved end residues are part of each CDR3. Fields, in order: V gene, D gene, J gene, CDR3 length, clone size, CDR3 DNA, CDR3 protein. A D gene is named only where the DNA matches it firmly. Rows give clone size only sometimes, using once, few, many, or a class for an expanded clone.

V: TRBV6-6
D: TRBD1
J: TRBJ1-3
length: 13
size: NA
DNA: TGTGCCGCAGGGGGCTTCCGGGGAGACACCATATATTTT
CDR3: CAAGGFRGDTIYF

V: TRBV29-1
D: NA
J: TRBJ2-4
length: 11
size: NA
DNA: TGCAGCGTTCCCGAGGGCAGCATTCAGTACTTC
CDR3: CSVPEGSIQYF

V: TRBV4-2
D: NA
J: TRBJ1-5
length: 15
size: NA
DNA: TGTGCCAGCAGCCAAGATAGTGTTGGCAATCAGCCCCAGCATTTT
CDR3: CASSQDSVGNQPQHF

V: TRBV6-1
D: TRBD1
J: TRBJ2-7
length: 15
size: NA
DNA: TGTGCCAGCAGTCCGAGGGGACAGGGGGCAGACGAGCAGTACTTC
CDR3: CASSPRGQGADEQYF

V: TRBV5-1
D: TRBD2
J: TRBJ2-5
length: 14
size: once
DNA: TGCGCCAGCAGCTTGGCCCCTAGCGGGGGGCGTCAGTACTTC
CDR3: CASSLAPSGGRQYF

V: TRBV5-6
D: TRBD1
J: TRBJ1-2
length: 17
size: NA
DNA: TGTGCCAGCAGCCCCGGACAGGGGACAAACCGGCCGTATGGCTACACCTTC
CDR3: CASSPGQGTNRPYGYTF

V: TRBV28
D: NA
J: TRBJ1-2
length: 13
size: NA
DNA: TGTGCCAGCGGAATCTCTCGGGGAAGCGGCTACACCTTC
CDR3: CASGISRGSGYTF

V: TRBV2
D: TRBD2
J: TRBJ2-2
length: 15
size: NA
DNA: TGTGCCAGCGGGGCCAGCGGGAGTGAAACCGGGGAGCTGTTTTTT
CDR3: CASGASGSETGELFF

V: TRBV18
D: TRBD2
J: TRBJ2-7
length: 13
size: NA
DNA: TGTGCCAGCTCACCAGGACTAGCGGGGGAGCAGTACTTC
CDR3: CASSPGLAGEQYF

V: TRBV27
D: TRBD2
J: TRBJ2-7
length: 13
size: NA
DNA: TGTGCCACCAACGGGCGGGAGGGCTACGAGCAGTACTTC
CDR3: CATNGREGYEQYF

V: TRBV6-1
D: TRBD1
J: TRBJ2-2
length: 13
size: NA
DNA: TGTGCCCGCAGGGACAGCAACACCGGGGAGCTGTTTTTT
CDR3: CARRDSNTGELFF

V: TRBV28
D: NA
J: TRBJ1-5
length: 13
size: once
DNA: TGTGCCAGCAGTTTGGGGGCCAATCAGCCCCAGCATTTT
CDR3: CASSLGANQPQHF

V: TRBV5-1
D: TRBD1
J: TRBJ2-7
length: 13
size: NA
DNA: TGCGCCAGCAGCCCGGGACAGAATTACGAGCAGTACTTC
CDR3: CASSPGQNYEQYF

V: TRBV4-1
D: NA
J: TRBJ1-2
length: 14
size: NA
DNA: TGCGCCAGCAGCTCCTTGAGCGGGTTGGGTGGCTACACCTTC
CDR3: CASSSLSGLGGYTF

V: TRBV2
D: TRBD1
J: TRBJ1-6
length: 13
size: NA
DNA: TGTGCCAGCAGGGGACAGGAAAATTCACCCCTCCACTTT
CDR3: CASRGQENSPLHF

V: TRBV27
D: NA
J: TRBJ1-5
length: 15
size: NA
DNA: TGTGCCAGCAGTTTACAGGGTTGGGGCAATCAGCCCCAGCATTTT
CDR3: CASSLQGWGNQPQHF

V: TRBV5-1
D: NA
J: TRBJ1-2
length: 14
size: NA
DNA: TGCGCCAGCAGCGAAATGACAGCCTACTATGGCTACACCTTC
CDR3: CASSEMTAYYGYTF

V: TRBV18
D: TRBD1
J: TRBJ1-2
length: 17
size: few
DNA: TGTGCCAGCTCACCTCGATTGGGACAGGACCCGTTCTATGGCTACACCTTC
CDR3: CASSPRLGQDPFYGYTF

V: TRBV18
D: NA
J: TRBJ2-5
length: 12
size: few
DNA: TGTGCCAGCTCACCAAGGGGGGAGACCCAGTACTTC
CDR3: CASSPRGETQYF

V: TRBV7-8
D: TRBD2
J: TRBJ2-3
length: 15
size: NA
DNA: TGTGCCAGCAGCGATAGCGGGAGCTGGACAGATACGCAGTATTTT
CDR3: CASSDSGSWTDTQYF

V: TRBV5-6
D: TRBD1
J: TRBJ1-3
length: 15
size: NA
DNA: TGTGCCAGCAGCCTTGACAGGGGGTCTGGAAACACCATATATTTT
CDR3: CASSLDRGSGNTIYF

V: TRBV15
D: TRBD1
J: TRBJ1-2
length: 16
size: NA
DNA: TGTGCCACCAGCAGAGATCGGGCAGGGGGCGGCTATGGCTACACCTTC
CDR3: CATSRDRAGGGYGYTF

V: TRBV28
D: TRBD1
J: TRBJ1-2
length: 14
size: NA
DNA: TGTGCCAGTACCGGGACAGGCGACCACTATGGCTACACCTTC
CDR3: CASTGTGDHYGYTF

V: TRBV6-5
D: TRBD1
J: TRBJ2-7
length: 14
size: NA
DNA: TGTGCCAGCAGTTACGGGGGACAGGGCTACGAGCAGTACTTC
CDR3: CASSYGGQGYEQYF

V: TRBV5-1
D: TRBD1
J: TRBJ2-7
length: 15
size: NA
DNA: TGCGCCAGCAGGAACACGGGACAGGGAGCCTACGAGCAGTACTTC
CDR3: CASRNTGQGAYEQYF

V: TRBV28
D: TRBD2
J: TRBJ2-3
length: 17
size: once
DNA: TGTGCCAGCAGTTTATTGTTAGGGCTAGCGGGCACAGATACGCAGTATTTT
CDR3: CASSLLLGLAGTDTQYF

V: TRBV7-9
D: NA
J: TRBJ1-1
length: 12
size: NA
DNA: TGTTCCAGCAGGCGGGCTTACACTGAAGCTTTCTTT
CDR3: CSSRRAYTEAFF

V: TRBV7-2
D: NA
J: TRBJ2-2
length: 15
size: NA
DNA: TGTGCCAGCAGCTTAGAACCTGGGGCCACCGGGGAGCTGTTTTTT
CDR3: CASSLEPGATGELFF

V: TRBV28
D: NA
J: TRBJ2-5
length: 13
size: NA
DNA: TGTGCCAGCAGTCCACAGGGGAGGAAGACCCAGTACTTC
CDR3: CASSPQGRKTQYF

V: TRBV7-9
D: TRBD2
J: TRBJ2-7
length: 12
size: NA
DNA: TGTGCCAGCAGCTTAAGCGGGAAATGGCCGTACTTC
CDR3: CASSLSGKWPYF

V: TRBV2
D: NA
J: TRBJ1-4
length: 14
size: NA
DNA: TGTGCCAGCACCCAGGGTTTTCCTAATGAAAAACTGTTTTTT
CDR3: CASTQGFPNEKLFF

V: TRBV4-1
D: TRBD1
J: TRBJ2-1
length: 15
size: NA
DNA: TGCGCCAGCAGCCAGACAGGGTTCTCCTACAATGAGCAGTTCTTC
CDR3: CASSQTGFSYNEQFF

V: TRBV19
D: NA
J: TRBJ1-1
length: 14
size: NA
DNA: TGTGCCAGTAGTATAAGGACAGCGGGGACTGAAGCTTTCTTT
CDR3: CASSIRTAGTEAFF

V: TRBV29-1
D: NA
J: TRBJ2-3
length: 12
size: NA
DNA: TGCAGCGTTGCCGGGGGAAGGGATACGCAGTATTTT
CDR3: CSVAGGRDTQYF

V: TRBV10-3
D: TRBD2
J: TRBJ2-1
length: 11
size: NA
DNA: TGTGCCACCGGGGGGGTAACTGAGCAGTTCTTC
CDR3: CATGGVTEQFF

V: TRBV19
D: TRBD1
J: TRBJ2-4
length: 18
size: NA
DNA: TGTGCCAGTAGTATATTTGTCCAGAGGACAGGGGGCGCGAACATTCAGTACTTC
CDR3: CASSIFVQRTGGANIQYF

V: TRBV10-3
D: TRBD2
J: TRBJ2-1
length: 16
size: NA
DNA: TGTGCCTCAACCAGGGGGAGCGGGGGGGCCGACAATGAGCAGTTCTTC
CDR3: CASTRGSGGADNEQFF

V: TRBV28
D: NA
J: TRBJ2-7
length: 14
size: NA
DNA: TGTGCCAGCAGTTTACTAGGAGGGGCCTACGAGCAGTACTTC
CDR3: CASSLLGGAYEQYF

V: TRBV9
D: NA
J: TRBJ1-1
length: 15
size: once
DNA: TGTGCCAGCAGCGTAGCCCCCAGAGAGGCCACTGAAGCTTTCTTT
CDR3: CASSVAPREATEAFF

V: TRBV5-4
D: NA
J: TRBJ1-5
length: 15
size: once
DNA: TGTGCCAGCAGCTTGCATTCAGGACAGTCCCGGTCCCAGCATTTT
CDR3: CASSLHSGQSRSQHF

V: TRBV5-1
D: NA
J: TRBJ2-7
length: 17
size: NA
DNA: TGCGCCAGCAGCTTGTACCTACACCGGGTTCTGATGTACGAGCAGTACTTC
CDR3: CASSLYLHRVLMYEQYF

V: TRBV7-9
D: NA
J: TRBJ2-7
length: 14
size: NA
DNA: TGTGCCAGCAGCTTAGCTCAGGGGACCTACGAGCAGTACTTC
CDR3: CASSLAQGTYEQYF

V: TRBV28
D: NA
J: TRBJ2-3
length: 12
size: NA
DNA: TGTGCCAGCAGTCCCATACTGGATACGCAGTATTTT
CDR3: CASSPILDTQYF

V: TRBV25-1
D: NA
J: TRBJ1-4
length: 15
size: few
DNA: TGTGCCAGCAGTGAATTGGCAGGGGTTGGTGAAAAACTGTTTTTT
CDR3: CASSELAGVGEKLFF

V: TRBV27
D: NA
J: TRBJ2-3
length: 15
size: NA
DNA: TGTGCCAGCAGACCCTTGCATAGGGGAATTCATACGCAGTATTTT
CDR3: CASRPLHRGIHTQYF

V: TRBV5-1
D: NA
J: TRBJ2-1
length: 16
size: NA
DNA: TGCGCCAGCAGCGATCAGGGGCCCAGCTCCTACAATGAGCAGTTCTTC
CDR3: CASSDQGPSSYNEQFF

V: TRBV18
D: NA
J: TRBJ2-5
length: 16
size: NA
DNA: TGTGCCAGCTCACTGATGACTAGTTCTGAGCGAGAGACCCAGTACTTC
CDR3: CASSLMTSSERETQYF

V: TRBV28
D: TRBD1
J: TRBJ1-4
length: 15
size: NA
DNA: TGTGCCAGCATCACAGGGGGCAAGGTTAATGAAAAACTGTTTTTT
CDR3: CASITGGKVNEKLFF

V: TRBV2
D: NA
J: TRBJ2-2
length: 14
size: NA
DNA: TGTGCCAGCAGTGACTCAGGGCTGGCCGGGGAGCTGTTTTTT
CDR3: CASSDSGLAGELFF

V: TRBV10-3
D: TRBD1
J: TRBJ2-1
length: 19
size: NA
DNA: TGTGCCATCAGTGGGGGGGACAGGGGGCGGTGGGGCCTCTACAATGAGCAGTTCTTC
CDR3: CAISGGDRGRWGLYNEQFF

V: TRBV28
D: TRBD1
J: TRBJ2-7
length: 12
size: NA
DNA: TGTGCCACAGACAGGGGCTCCTACGAGCAGTACTTC
CDR3: CATDRGSYEQYF

V: TRBV28
D: NA
J: TRBJ2-7
length: 15
size: NA
DNA: TGTGCCAGCAGTAGAGCCGGTACCAACTCCTACGAGCAGTACTTC
CDR3: CASSRAGTNSYEQYF

V: TRBV7-6
D: TRBD1
J: TRBJ2-1
length: 18
size: NA
DNA: TGTGCCAGCAGCTTAGGGGGGACAGGGGACCCCCTTTACAATGAGCAGTTCTTC
CDR3: CASSLGGTGDPLYNEQFF

V: TRBV2
D: TRBD1
J: TRBJ2-7
length: 14
size: once
DNA: TGTGCCAGCAGTGGGACAGGGGGCAGCTACGAGCAGTACTTC
CDR3: CASSGTGGSYEQYF

V: TRBV28
D: TRBD1
J: TRBJ2-7
length: 14
size: NA
DNA: TGTGCCAGCAGTTATACAGGGGGCACCTACGAGCAGTACTTC
CDR3: CASSYTGGTYEQYF